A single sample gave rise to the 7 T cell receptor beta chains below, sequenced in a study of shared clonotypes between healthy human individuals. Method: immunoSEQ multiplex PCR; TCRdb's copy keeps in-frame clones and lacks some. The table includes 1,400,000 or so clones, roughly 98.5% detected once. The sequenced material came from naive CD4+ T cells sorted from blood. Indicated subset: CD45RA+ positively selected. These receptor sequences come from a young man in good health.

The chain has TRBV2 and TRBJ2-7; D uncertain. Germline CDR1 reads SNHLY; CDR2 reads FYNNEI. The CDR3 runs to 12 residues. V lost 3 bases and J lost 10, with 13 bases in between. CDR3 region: CASSDRLAHQYF. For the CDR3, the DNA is TGTGCCAGCAGTGATAGACTCGCCCACCAGTACTTC.

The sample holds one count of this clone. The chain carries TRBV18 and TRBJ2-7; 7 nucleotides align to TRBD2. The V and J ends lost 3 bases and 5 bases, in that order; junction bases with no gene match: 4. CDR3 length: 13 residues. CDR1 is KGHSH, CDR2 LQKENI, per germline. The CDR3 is CASSPKREHEQYF. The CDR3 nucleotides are TGTGCCAGCTCACCCAAGCGGGAACACGAGCAGTACTTC.

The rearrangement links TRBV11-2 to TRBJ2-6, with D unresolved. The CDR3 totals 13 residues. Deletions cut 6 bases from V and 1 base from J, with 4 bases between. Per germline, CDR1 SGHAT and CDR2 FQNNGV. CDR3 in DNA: TGTGCCAGCAGAATATCTGGGGCCAACGTCCTGACTTTC. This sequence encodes CASRISGANVLTF.

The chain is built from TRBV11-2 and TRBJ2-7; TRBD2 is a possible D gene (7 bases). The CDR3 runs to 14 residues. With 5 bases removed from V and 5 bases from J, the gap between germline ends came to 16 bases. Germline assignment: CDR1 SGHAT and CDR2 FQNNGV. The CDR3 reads CASSTVPGGHEQYF. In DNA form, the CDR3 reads TGTGCCAGCAGCACGGTCCCCGGGGGGCACGAGCAGTACTTC.

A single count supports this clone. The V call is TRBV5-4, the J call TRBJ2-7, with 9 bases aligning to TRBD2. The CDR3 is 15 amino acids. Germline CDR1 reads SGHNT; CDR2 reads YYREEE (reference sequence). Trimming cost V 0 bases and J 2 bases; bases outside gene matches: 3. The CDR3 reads CASSLESSGAYEQYF. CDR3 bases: TGTGCCAGCAGCTTGGAATCTAGCGGGGCCTACGAGCAGTACTTC.

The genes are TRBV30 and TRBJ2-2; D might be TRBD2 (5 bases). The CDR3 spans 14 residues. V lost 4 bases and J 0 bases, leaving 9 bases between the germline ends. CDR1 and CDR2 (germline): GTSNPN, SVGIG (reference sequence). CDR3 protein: CAWNLRANTGELFF. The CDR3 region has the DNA TGTGCCTGGAATCTGAGGGCGAACACCGGGGAGCTGTTTTTT. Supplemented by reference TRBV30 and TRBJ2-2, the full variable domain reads SQTIHQWPATLVQPVGSPLSLECTVEGTSNPNLYWYRQAAGRGLQLLFYSVGIGQISSEVPQNLSASRPQDRQFILSSKKLLLSDSGFYLCAWNLRANTGELFFGEGSRLTVL.

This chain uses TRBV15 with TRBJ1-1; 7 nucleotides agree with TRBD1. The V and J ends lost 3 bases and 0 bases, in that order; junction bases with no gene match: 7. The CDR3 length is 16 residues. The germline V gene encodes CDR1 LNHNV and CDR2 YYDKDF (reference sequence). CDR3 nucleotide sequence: TGTGCCACCAGCAGTGTTGACAGGGTTATGAACACTGAAGCTTTCTTT. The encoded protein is CATSSVDRVMNTEAFF.